This TCR beta chain was recovered during a study of identifying expanded T cells in peripheral blood (dated 2019 in TCRdb). General notes on the study: Four technical replicates, made by sequencing separate aliquots from the same pool of genomic DNA, were compared pairwise.

From V the trimming removes 4 bases and from J it removes 2 bases, while the gene matches leave 4 bases of the junction unaccounted for. The CDR3 numbers 15 residues from cysteine through phenylalanine. Solely the CDR3 DNA is kept, with 45 bases framed from the first base. The germline V gene supplies CDR1 MDHEN and CDR2 SYDVKM. Beyond this particular receptor, the publication reports: The binomial model flagged around 1.2 differentially abundant clones between technical replicates but about 16 over around two weeks and approximately 18 over about four weeks. Across all healthy-donor time intervals, the beta-binomial model significantly cut both the number of clones called differentially abundant and the false-positive rate. The authors expected that biological variance in healthy repertoires might rise further over much longer intervals, such as months to years. Variance in clone template counts between roughly 2-week samples significantly increased with total template count across all healthy donors.

No immune events, such as infections, were documented for the healthy donors during the collection period. Healthy-donor blood repertoires served as a training cohort to calibrate time-dependent variance in a beta-binomial model of T-cell clone differential abundance. There were roughly 10 healthy donors in the training cohort, of whom 3 were female and 7 were male. An age range of roughly 25 to 65 years, with an average of about 45 years, was recorded for the donors. Whole blood, obtained from a commercial supplier, was collected from each healthy donor at three time points spaced approximately 15 days apart. Genomic DNA was extracted from unsorted whole blood for immunosequencing. TCRbeta CDR3 regions were profiled with the immunoSEQ Assay using bias-controlled multiplex PCR amplification of genomic DNA. Per the source publication's procedure: The absolute abundance of each unique TCRbeta CDR3 region was quantified after sequences were collapsed and filtered. Differential abundance was assessed using a binomial (Fisher-equivalent) model and a beta-binomial model in which time-dependent variance fitted from healthy donors was added. Clones with fewer than 5 combined templates were removed, and differential abundance was called for clones with a Benjamini-Hochberg FDR below 0.01. Beta-binomial variance was modeled as a function of total template count across the two samples using the form v = (b*log(k)+a)^2. Entries here come from immuneACCESS through TCRdb and include only in-frame sequences with V and J called. Some clones fail to appear in such tables; in the studies checked, an unresolved V gene covers under half of the shortfall, and the cause of the remainder is unknown. V, J and clone size were drawn from that table, and D and trimming were deduced from the DNA. Across this sample there are about 110,000 clones, with 88% seen only once. The top ten clones comprise 7% to 9% of the sample.

To note about this clone: Its antigen is not yet known. No base qualities exist here, and no much larger clone lies one base off it. The same CDR3 is also encoded by other DNA sequences in this sample.

The sequence was collected from a person aged 18 to 70 in good health. The chain is encoded by TRBV28 joined to TRBJ1-5; 8 bases in the middle match TRBD1. The specimen sequenced was blood. In nucleotides, the sequence is TGTGCCAGCAGTTCCGGACAGGGTCGCAATCAGCCCCAGCATTTT. Its translation reads: CASSSGQGRNQPQHF.